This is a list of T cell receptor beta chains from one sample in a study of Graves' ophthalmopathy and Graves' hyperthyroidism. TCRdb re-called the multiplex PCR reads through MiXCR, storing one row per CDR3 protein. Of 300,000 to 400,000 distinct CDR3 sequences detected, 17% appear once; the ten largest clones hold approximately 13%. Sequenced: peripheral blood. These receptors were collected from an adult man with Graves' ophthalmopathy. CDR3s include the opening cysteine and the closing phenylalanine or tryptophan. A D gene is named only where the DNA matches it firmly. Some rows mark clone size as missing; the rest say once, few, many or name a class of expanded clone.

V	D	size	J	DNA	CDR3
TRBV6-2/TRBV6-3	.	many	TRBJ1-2	TGTGCCAGCAGTTACTCCAGGCTGGACTACTATGGCTACACCTTC	CASSYSRLDYYGYTF
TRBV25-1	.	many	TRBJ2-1	TGTGCCAGCAGTATCCTCGTCAATGAGCAGTTCTTC	CASSILVNEQFF
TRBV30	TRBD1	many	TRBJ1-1	TGTGCCTCGAACAAGGGGGCCTGGACTGAAGCTTTCTTT	CASNKGAWTEAFF
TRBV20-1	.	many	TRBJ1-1	TGCAGTGCTAGAGATATGGGGGAGGTAATTGGTGAAGCTTTCTTT	CSARDMGEVIGEAFF
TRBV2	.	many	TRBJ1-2	TGTGCCAGCAGTGAAGATGACAGCCTTTATGGCTACACCTTC	CASSEDDSLYGYTF
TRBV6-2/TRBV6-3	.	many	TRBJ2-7	TGTGCCAGCAGTACCCGGGCCGGGACACAAGACTACGAGCAGTACTTC	CASSTRAGTQDYEQYF
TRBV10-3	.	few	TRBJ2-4	TGTGCCATCAGCCCCGGGACGGAGGGAAACATTCAGTACTTC	CAISPGTEGNIQYF
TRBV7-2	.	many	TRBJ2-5	TGTGCCAGCAGCTTAGATCACACCATCCAAGAGACCCAGTACTTC	CASSLDHTIQETQYF
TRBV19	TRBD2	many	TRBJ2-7	TGTGCCAGTAGTCTCCCTTCGCGGGAGGCAACCGAGCAGTACTTC	CASSLPSREATEQYF
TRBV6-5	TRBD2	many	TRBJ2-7	TGTGCCAGCACGCCCCGAGTCGGCGCGGGAGGGAGCCTCTACGAGCAGTACTTC	CASTPRVGAGGSLYEQYF
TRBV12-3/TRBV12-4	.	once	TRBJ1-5	TGTGCCAGCAGTTCAATGCGGTCGCTTCAGCCCCAGCATTTT	CASSSMRSLQPQHF
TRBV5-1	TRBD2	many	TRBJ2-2	TGCGCCAGCAGCCGAGCGACTAGCGGGGGGACCGGGGAGCTGTTTTTT	CASSRATSGGTGELFF
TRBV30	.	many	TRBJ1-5	TGTGCCTGGAGCCTCTCCAGGCAGCCCCAGCATTTT	CAWSLSRQPQHF
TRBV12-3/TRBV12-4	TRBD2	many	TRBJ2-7	TGTGCCAGCAGTTGGGGCCTAGCGGACTACGAGCAGTACTTC	CASSWGLADYEQYF
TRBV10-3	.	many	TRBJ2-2	TGTGCCCCTTTGACAGACCTAACGAACACCGGGGAGCTGTTTTTT	CAPLTDLTNTGELFF
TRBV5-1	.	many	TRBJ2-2	TGTGCCAGCAGCTTAGCCAGAAACACCGGGGAGCTGTTTTTT	CASSLARNTGELFF
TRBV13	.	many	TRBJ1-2	TGTGCCAGCAGCTTATACACGATACAGGGAAACTATGGCTACACCTTC	CASSLYTIQGNYGYTF
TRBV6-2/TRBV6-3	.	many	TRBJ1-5	TGTGCCAGCAGTCGAGGACAGAACAATCAGCCCCAGCATTTT	CASSRGQNNQPQHF
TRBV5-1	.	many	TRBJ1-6	TGCGCCAGCAGCTTGGCCGGAAGACAGAAACAGAATTCACCCCTCCACTTT	CASSLAGRQKQNSPLHF
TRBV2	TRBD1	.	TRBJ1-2	TGTGCCAGCAGTGGACAGGGGGGGCTCTATGGCTACACCTTC	CASSGQGGLYGYTF
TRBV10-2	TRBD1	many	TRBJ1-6	TGCGCCAGCCATCGCGAGGGGGCTTCACCCCTCCACTTT	CASHREGASPLHF
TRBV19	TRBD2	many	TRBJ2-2	TGTGCCAGTAGACCCTCGGGACTAGCGCAGACAAAGAACACCGGGGAGCTGTTTTTT	CASRPSGLAQTKNTGELFF
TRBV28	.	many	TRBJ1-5	TGTGCCAGCAGTTTCACGGGGGGCTCTCAGCCCCAGCATTTT	CASSFTGGSQPQHF
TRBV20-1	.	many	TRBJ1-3	TGCAGTGCTAGACCACTCTCTGGAAACACCATATATTTT	CSARPLSGNTIYF
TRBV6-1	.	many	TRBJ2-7	TGTGCCAGCAGTGAATTGGACTTTACGGGCGAGCAGTACTTC	CASSELDFTGEQYF
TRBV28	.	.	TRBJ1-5	TGTGCCAGCAGCCCAGAGAATCAGCCCCAGCATTTT	CASSPENQPQHF
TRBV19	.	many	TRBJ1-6	TGTGCCAGTACCAACTCAGGGAATAATTCACCCCTCCACTTT	CASTNSGNNSPLHF
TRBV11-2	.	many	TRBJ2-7	TGTGCCAGCAGCTTAGTGGCAGGGAGCTCCTACGAGCAGTACTTC	CASSLVAGSSYEQYF
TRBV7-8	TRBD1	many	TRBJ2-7	TGTGCCAGCAGCGCAACGAGGGGACAGTTCTACGAGCAGTACTTC	CASSATRGQFYEQYF
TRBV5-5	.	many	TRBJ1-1	TGTGCCAGCAGCCCGATAGAAATTGACATGAACACTGAAGCTTTCTTT	CASSPIEIDMNTEAFF
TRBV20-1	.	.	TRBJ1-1	TGCAGTGCTAGTGGGCTCACTGAAGCTTTCTTT	CSASGLTEAFF
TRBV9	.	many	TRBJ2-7	TGTGCCAGTCGCTACGAGCAGTACTTC	CASRYEQYF
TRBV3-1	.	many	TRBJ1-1	TGTGCCAGCAGCCCCGGACATGACGCTGAAGCTTTCTTT	CASSPGHDAEAFF
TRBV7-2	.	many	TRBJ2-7	TGTGCCAGCAGCTTAGCCTCCTTGGGGGACGAGCAGTACTTC	CASSLASLGDEQYF
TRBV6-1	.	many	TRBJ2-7	TGTGCCAGCAGTGAATGGGGGGTAGGCTACGAGCAGTACTTC	CASSEWGVGYEQYF
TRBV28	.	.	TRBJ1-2	TGTGCCAGTGCAGGGGCGGGATATGGCTACACCTTC	CASAGAGYGYTF
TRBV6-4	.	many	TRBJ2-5	TGTGCCAGCAGTCCGCTACATAGCACCGGGCAAACGGGTGCGGCGAGGGAGACCCAGTACTTC	CASSPLHSTGQTGAARETQYF
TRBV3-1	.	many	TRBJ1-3	TGTGCCAGCATACCAGAGACAGTCCGGGTAGCAGGCCCTGGAAACACCATATATTTT	CASIPETVRVAGPGNTIYF
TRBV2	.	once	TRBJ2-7	TGTGCCAGCAAGTTCGGCTACGAGCAGTACTTC	CASKFGYEQYF